Listed here are 8 T cell receptor beta chains from one sample, sequenced in a study of T cells expressing NK-cell markers. TCRdb derives one entry per CDR3 protein from the 5' RACE reads, leaving out DNA. In total, the table holds about 400,000 distinct CDR3 sequences. The specimen sequenced was blood T cells: a sorted CD56 or NKG2C T cell subset, CD4+ or CD8+ T cells, or bulk PBMC T cells (not recorded which). Receptors were obtained from a woman aged 50 to 60 in good health.

The chain uses TRBV6-5 and TRBJ2-1; TCRdb's assignment of TRBD2 cannot be checked, as there is no DNA. The CDR3 spans 14 residues. Germline loops: CDR1 MNHEY, CDR2 SVGAGI. CDR3 amino acids: CASRTAGTSNEQFF.

The CDR3 loop reads CASSFGASSYNEQFF. The chain uses TRBV27 and TRBJ2-1; without DNA, the TCRdb call of TRBD1 cannot be checked. Germline CDR1 MNHEY, CDR2 SMNVEV (reference sequence). The CDR3 has 15 residues.

V and J are TRBV12-5 and TRBJ1-5; without DNA, the TCRdb call of TRBD1 cannot be checked. The CDR3 totals 15 residues. CDR1 and CDR2 from the germline V gene are LGHNT and FRNRAP. CDR3 amino acids: CASVNGGFGNQPQHF.

V is TRBV12-3 or TRBV12-4 and J is TRBJ2-3; the TCRdb call, TRBD1, lacks DNA for checking. CDR3 length equals 14 residues. Here the CDR3 reads CASTSPGGTDTQYF.

The genes are TRBV30 and TRBJ1-1; the D gene TCRdb calls, TRBD1, cannot be checked with no DNA. Germline V gives CDR1 GTSNPN, CDR2 SVGIG (reference sequence). The CDR3 totals 13 residues. This CDR3 reads CAWRTAGGSEAFF.

V is TRBV27 and J is TRBJ2-3; TCRdb gives TRBD2 as the D gene, but with no DNA this cannot be confirmed. This CDR3 comprises 16 residues. CDR1 is MNHEY and CDR2 is SMNVEV in the germline V gene (reference sequence). CDR3 sequence reads: CASSLMSRSGRDTQYF.

J is TRBJ2-3 and V is TRBV10-3; TCRdb selects TRBD1, and the lack of DNA leaves this call unchecked. The CDR3 has 15 residues. Germline CDR1 reads ENHRY; CDR2 reads SYGVKD. This chain's CDR3 is CAISESTGRTDTQYF.

The chain has TRBV5-1 and TRBJ2-1. The germline V gene has CDR1 SGHRS and CDR2 YFSETQ. The CDR3 sequence is 15 residues long. Here the CDR3 reads CASSLFGQRDNEQFF.